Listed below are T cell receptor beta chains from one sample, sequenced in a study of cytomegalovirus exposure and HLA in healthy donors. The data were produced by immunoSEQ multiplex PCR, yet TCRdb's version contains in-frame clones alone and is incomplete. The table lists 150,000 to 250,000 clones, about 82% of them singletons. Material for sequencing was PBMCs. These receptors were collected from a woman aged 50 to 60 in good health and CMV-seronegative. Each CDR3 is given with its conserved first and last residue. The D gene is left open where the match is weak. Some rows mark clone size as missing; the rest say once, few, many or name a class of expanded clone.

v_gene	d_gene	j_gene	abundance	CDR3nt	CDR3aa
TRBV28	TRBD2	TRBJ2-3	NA	TGTGCCAGCAGCCCTTTGGGGGGGGTGACAGATACGCAGTATTTT	CASSPLGGVTDTQYF
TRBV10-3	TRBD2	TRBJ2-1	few	TGTGCCATCAGTACGGGTCTTAGCGGGAATGAGCAGTTCTTC	CAISTGLSGNEQFF
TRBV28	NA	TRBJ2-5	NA	TGTGCCAGCAGTTTAGGGGTCAGGGGCTTTGAGACCCAGTACTTC	CASSLGVRGFETQYF
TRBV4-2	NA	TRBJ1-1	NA	TGTGCCAGCAGCCAAGTTTTCGGGATGAAGGCTGAAGCTTTCTTT	CASSQVFGMKAEAFF
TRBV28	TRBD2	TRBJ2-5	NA	TGTGCCAGCAGTATAGGACTAGCGGGAGGGCCGGAGACCCAGTACTTC	CASSIGLAGGPETQYF
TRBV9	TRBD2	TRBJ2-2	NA	TGTGCCAGCAGCGTGGTAGGACTAGCGGTTTCAAACACCGGGGAGCTGTTTTTT	CASSVVGLAVSNTGELFF
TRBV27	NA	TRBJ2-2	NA	TGTGCCAGCACCTCCCCCGGGAACACCGGGGAGCTGTTTTTT	CASTSPGNTGELFF
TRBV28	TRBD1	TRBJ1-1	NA	TGTGCCAGCAGTCCCCTTCTGACGGACAGGGGATTGAACACTGAAGCTTTCTTT	CASSPLLTDRGLNTEAFF
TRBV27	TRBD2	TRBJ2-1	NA	TGTGCCAGCAGTTTATCACCTAGCGGGAGGGTGGCTGAGCAGTTCTTC	CASSLSPSGRVAEQFF
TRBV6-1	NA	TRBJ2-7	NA	TGTGCCAGCAGGACAGCCTCCTACGAGCAGTACTTC	CASRTASYEQYF
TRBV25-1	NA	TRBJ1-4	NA	TGTGCCAGCAGTCGGGTTAATGAAAAACTGTTTTTT	CASSRVNEKLFF
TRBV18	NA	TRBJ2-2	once	TGTGCCAGCTCACCGGTTTTGAGCGGGGAGCTGTTTTTT	CASSPVLSGELFF
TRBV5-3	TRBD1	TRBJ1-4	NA	TGTGCCAGAAGCCTCGACAGGGCTAGGGGGAATGAAAAACTGTTTTTT	CARSLDRARGNEKLFF
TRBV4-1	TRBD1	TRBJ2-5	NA	TGCGCCAGCAGCCAGTCATTGTCGGGACAGCAAGAGACCCAGTACTTC	CASSQSLSGQQETQYF
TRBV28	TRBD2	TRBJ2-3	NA	TGTGCCAGCAGGGGGACTAGGGGGACAGATACGCAGTATTTT	CASRGTRGTDTQYF
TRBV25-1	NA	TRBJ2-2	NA	TGTGCCAGCAGTGAAAGGGGGTCAGGGGGGGAGCTGTTTTTT	CASSERGSGGELFF
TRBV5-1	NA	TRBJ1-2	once	TGCGCCAGCAGCTTGGCAGGGCTTAGCTATGGCTACACCTTC	CASSLAGLSYGYTF
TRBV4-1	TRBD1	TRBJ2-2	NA	TGCGCCAGCAGCGACAGGGAAGAGATCACCGGGGAGCTGTTTTTT	CASSDREEITGELFF
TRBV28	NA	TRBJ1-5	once	TGTGCCAGCAGTTTGAACGGGAATCAGCCCCAGCATTTT	CASSLNGNQPQHF
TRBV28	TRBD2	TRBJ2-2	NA	TGTGCCAGCAGAACAAGCGGGACCCAGACTGGGGAGCTGTTTTTT	CASRTSGTQTGELFF
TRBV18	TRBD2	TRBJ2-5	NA	TGTGCCAGCTCACCACTCCCCCCGACTAGCGGGAGGGCCTTTCTCCAAGAGACCCAGTACTTC	CASSPLPPTSGRAFLQETQYF
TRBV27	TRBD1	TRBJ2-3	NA	TGTGCCAGCAGAACAGGGGTTGGAACAGATACGCAGTATTTT	CASRTGVGTDTQYF
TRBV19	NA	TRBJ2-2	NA	TGTGCCAGTACTTCGACCGGGGAGCTGTTTTTT	CASTSTGELFF
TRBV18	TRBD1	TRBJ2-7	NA	TGTGCCAGCTCACGAGGACAGGACTACGAGCAGTACTTC	CASSRGQDYEQYF
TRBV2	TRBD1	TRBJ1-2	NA	TGTGCCAGCAGGGAGATGCACAGGGGAGGAGGCTATGGCTACACCTTC	CASREMHRGGGYGYTF
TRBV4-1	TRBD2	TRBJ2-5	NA	TGCGCCAGCAGCCAACGTAGCGGGAGGGCCGGGGAGACCCAGTACTTC	CASSQRSGRAGETQYF
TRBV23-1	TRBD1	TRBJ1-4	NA	TGCGCCAGCAGTCATTCCGGGACAGGGAACGAAAAACTGTTTTTT	CASSHSGTGNEKLFF
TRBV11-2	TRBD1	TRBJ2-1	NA	TGTGCCAGCAGCCCGGACAGGGGGGATTACAATGAGCAGTTCTTC	CASSPDRGDYNEQFF
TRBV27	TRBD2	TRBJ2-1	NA	TGTGCCAGCAGTTCACTAGCTGGGAGGGAAGTTTACAATGAGCAGTTCTTC	CASSSLAGREVYNEQFF
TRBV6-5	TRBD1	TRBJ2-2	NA	TGTGCCAGCAGATGGGGACAGCGAAGCGGGGAGCTGTTTTTT	CASRWGQRSGELFF
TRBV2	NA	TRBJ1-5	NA	TGTGCCAGCAGTGAAGTACTGGGAAGAGGGAATCAGCCCCAGCATTTT	CASSEVLGRGNQPQHF
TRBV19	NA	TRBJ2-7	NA	TGTGCCAGTAAAGCCCCTCAACAGGGCAACTCCTACGAGCAGTACTTC	CASKAPQQGNSYEQYF
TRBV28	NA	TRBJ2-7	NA	TGTGCCAGCAGTTTCTTCCGGGAGCAGTACTTC	CASSFFREQYF
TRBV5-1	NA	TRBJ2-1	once	TGCGCCAGCAGCCCGTGGGAGCGGTCCTACAATGAGCAGTTCTTC	CASSPWERSYNEQFF
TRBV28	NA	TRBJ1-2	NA	TGTGCCAGCAGTTCGGGTCCCGGACAGATAGGGTATGGCTACACCTTC	CASSSGPGQIGYGYTF
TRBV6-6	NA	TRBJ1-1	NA	TGTGCCAGCAGCCCCACTGATAAACTCATGAACACTGAAGCTTTCTTT	CASSPTDKLMNTEAFF
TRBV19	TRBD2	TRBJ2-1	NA	TGTGCCAGTAGTCCGGGACTAGCAGGTAATACTAGATACAATGAGCAGTTCTTC	CASSPGLAGNTRYNEQFF
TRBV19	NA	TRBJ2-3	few	TGTGCCAGTAGTCCCCGACAGACTAGCACAGATACGCAGTATTTT	CASSPRQTSTDTQYF
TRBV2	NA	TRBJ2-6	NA	TGTGCCAGCAGTGAAGTGAGGGTCAGGGCCAACGTCCTGACTTTC	CASSEVRVRANVLTF
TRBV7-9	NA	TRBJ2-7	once	TGTGCCAGCAGCGGGACACCAACCTACGAGCAGTACTTC	CASSGTPTYEQYF